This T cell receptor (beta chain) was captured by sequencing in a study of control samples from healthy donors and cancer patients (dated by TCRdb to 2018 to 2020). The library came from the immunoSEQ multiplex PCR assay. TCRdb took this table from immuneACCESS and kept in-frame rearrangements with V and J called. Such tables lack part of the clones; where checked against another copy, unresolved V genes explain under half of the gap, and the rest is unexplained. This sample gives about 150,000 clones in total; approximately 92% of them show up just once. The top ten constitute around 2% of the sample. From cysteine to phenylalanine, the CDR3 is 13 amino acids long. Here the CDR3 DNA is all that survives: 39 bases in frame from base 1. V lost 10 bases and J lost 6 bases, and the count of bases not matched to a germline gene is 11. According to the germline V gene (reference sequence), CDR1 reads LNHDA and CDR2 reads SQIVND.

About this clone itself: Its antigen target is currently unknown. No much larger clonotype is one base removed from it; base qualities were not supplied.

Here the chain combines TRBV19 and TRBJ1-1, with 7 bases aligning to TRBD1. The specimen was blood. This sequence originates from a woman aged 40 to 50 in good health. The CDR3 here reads CATRQGGISEAFF. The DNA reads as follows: TGTGCCACACGACAGGGAGGGATATCTGAAGCTTTCTTT.